This T cell receptor (beta chain) is drawn from a study of shared clonotypes between healthy human individuals. Comments on this clone: Antigen: not known.

Generated by immunoSEQ multiplex PCR, the TCRdb table keeps only in-frame clones and is missing some. The sample includes a few million clones, around nine tenths seen only once; the top ten take over 0.12%. Healthy HIV-negative adults without recent acute infections or vaccinations served as donors. General observations from the study: In general, naive subsets displayed greater estimated richness than memory subsets did.

The origin of this receptor is a man in his late teens or twenties in good health. Sample: naive CD4+ T cells sorted from blood. Subset here: CD45RA+ positively selected.

CDR3 residues: CASSQVGGGSTQYF. The DNA for the CDR3 is TGTGCCAGCAGCCAAGTAGGCGGGGGAAGTACGCAGTATTTT. The gene calls are TRBV14 and TRBJ2-3, with 7 bases lining up with TRBD2. This CDR3 spans 14 amino acids. The ends lost 1 base at V and 8 bases at J; junction bases unmatched: 6. Germline V gene lookup returns CDR1 SGHDN and CDR2 FVKESK.